Below are 18 T cell receptor beta chains sequenced from a single sample in a study of CD8+ T cells in alopecia areata. Treatment reported: oral pan-JAK inhibitor, 5-10 mg twice daily. cDNA prepared by RNA extraction and subsequent reverse transcription served as the template for sequencing. Measured with immunoSEQ multiplex PCR; TCRdb has only the in-frame clones, and not every one. This table holds about 120,000 clones, about 50% found once. This sample comprised CD4+ T cells sorted from blood, obtained at week 4, from a patient treated with tofacitinib. These receptor sequences come from a human donor with alopecia areata.

This clone was recorded a few times. Other DNA sequences within the sample encode an identical CDR3. The gene calls are TRBV2 and TRBJ2-3, with 9 bases matching TRBD2. Germline lookup yields CDR1 SNHLY and CDR2 FYNNEI. V shed 1 base, J shed 4 bases, and the junction held 6 bases outside the gene matches. The CDR3 is 16 residues long. In DNA form, the CDR3 reads TGTGCCAGCAGTGAAGGGGCTAGCGGGACCCCAGATACGCAGTATTTT. Its protein is CASSEGASGTPDTQYF. The variable domain in full, completed from reference TRBV2 and TRBJ2-3, reads EPEVTQTPSHQVTQMGQEVILRCVPISNHLYFYWYRQILGQKVEFLVSFYNNEISEKSEIFDDQFSVERPDGSNFTLKIRSTKLEDSAMYFCASSEGASGTPDTQYFGPGTRLTVL.

The chain employs TRBV18 and TRBJ2-7; TRBD1 agrees at 7 bases. Losses at the gene ends were 2 bases for V and 0 bases for J; bases not matched to a gene: 1. CDR1 and CDR2 from the germline V gene are KGHSH and LQKENI. This CDR3 is 14 amino acids long. This chain's CDR3 is CASSPGTDSYEQYF. CDR3 nucleotides: TGTGCCAGCTCACCAGGGACAGACTCCTACGAGCAGTACTTC.

The chain is built from TRBV2 and TRBJ2-1; the match to TRBD2 covers 8 bases. V shed 2 bases, J shed 15 bases, and the junction held 6 bases outside the gene matches. Germline CDR1 SNHLY, CDR2 FYNNEI. This CDR3 region has 12 residues. CDR3 in DNA: TGTGCCAGCAGTGAAAGGGCTAGCGGGTGGTTCTTC. It translates to CASSERASGWFF.

The CDR3 spells CASSLWLSRDGYTF. The CDR3 nucleotides read TGTGCCAGCAGCTTGTGGTTGTCTAGAGACGGCTACACCTTC. This chain connects TRBV7-2 to TRBJ1-2; D gene ambiguous. V was trimmed by 3 bases and J by 8 bases, leaving 16 bases between them. CDR1 is SGHTA, CDR2 FQGNSA, per germline. The CDR3 sequence is 14 residues long. Together with reference TRBV7-2 and TRBJ1-2, the CDR3 gives the full variable domain: GAGVSQSPSNKVTEKGKDVELRCDPISGHTALYWYRQSLGQGLEFLIYFQGNSAPDKSGLPSDRFSAERTGGSVSTLTIQRTQQEDSAVYLCASSLWLSRDGYTFGSGTRLTVV.

There are a few counts of this clone. The chain combines TRBV29-1 with TRBJ2-1; 8 bases are a match to TRBD1. Germline lookup yields CDR1 SQVTM and CDR2 ANQGSEA. With V trimmed by 3 bases and J by 5 bases, 3 bases remained unmatched. This CDR3 is 13 amino acids long. The CDR3 reads CSVDGQGDNEQFF. DNA of the CDR3: TGCAGCGTTGATGGACAGGGAGACAATGAGCAGTTCTTC.

This chain links TRBV29-1 with TRBJ2-7; a possible D gene is TRBD1 (6 bases). Germline assignment: CDR1 SQVTM and CDR2 ANQGSEA. The CDR3 covers 14 residues. Trimming took off 4 bases at V and 0 bases at J, with 13 bases between the two ends. The CDR3 sequence: CSVARTASSYEQYF. CDR3 DNA: TGCAGCGTTGCAAGGACAGCTAGCTCCTACGAGCAGTACTTC.

This clone was recorded a few times. The chain is built from TRBV18 and TRBJ2-3; 9 positions agree with TRBD1. J gave up 3 bases and V 3 bases, and 4 bases lay outside the gene matches. Germline values: CDR1 KGHSH, CDR2 LQKENI. The CDR3 is 15 residues long. The CDR3, as DNA: TGTGCCAGCTCACCGGGACAGGGAGGGACAGATACGCAGTATTTT. It encodes CASSPGQGGTDTQYF.

J is TRBJ1-2 and V is TRBV5-1; no clear D gene. The CDR3 length is 14 residues. Trimming shortened V by 3 bases and J by 0 bases, and 9 bases separated the two germline ends. Germline CDR1 and CDR2: SGHRS and YFSETQ. The CDR3 is CASSSDGTNYGYTF. The CDR3 nucleotides are TGCGCCAGCAGCTCGGACGGGACTAACTATGGCTACACCTTC.

The chain is built from TRBV2 and TRBJ1-1; the D is unclear. The CDR3 consists of 12 residues. The germline CDR1 and CDR2 sequences are SNHLY and FYNNEI. Trimming took 0 bases from V and 3 from J, leaving 2 bases between them. DNA of the CDR3: TGTGCCAGCAGTGAAGCGGACACTGAAGCTTTCTTT. Protein sequence: CASSEADTEAFF.

The rearrangement uses TRBV11-1 and TRBJ2-3; D unclear. Per germline, CDR1 SGHAT and CDR2 FQDESV (reference sequence). The germline V and J ends were trimmed by 2 bases and 0 bases, with 9 bases remaining between them. The CDR3 is 15 residues long. In DNA, the CDR3 is TGTGCCAGCAGCTTAACCAAACCGAGCACAGATACGCAGTATTTT. This translates into CASSLTKPSTDTQYF.

The chain joins TRBV30 to TRBJ1-1; 7 nucleotides agree with TRBD1. This CDR3 has 14 residues. Per germline, CDR1 GTSNPN and CDR2 SVGIG (reference sequence). Unmatched junction bases numbered 4, after V lost 3 bases and J lost 0 bases. The DNA of the CDR3 is TGTGCCTGGAGACGGGGACAGCTGAACACTGAAGCTTTCTTT. Its protein is CAWRRGQLNTEAFF.

This chain connects TRBV18 to TRBJ1-3, with no clear D. The CDR3 loop spans 13 amino acids. Trimming stripped 3 bases from V and 0 bases from J, with 3 bases between. Germline assignment: CDR1 KGHSH and CDR2 LQKENI. This chain's CDR3 is CASSPDSGNTIYF. As DNA, the CDR3 is TGTGCCAGCTCACCTGACTCTGGAAACACCATATATTTT.

The CDR3 sequence is CASSPAGRRNQPQHF. CDR3 nucleotide sequence: TGTGCCAGCAGCCCCGCGGGACGGCGCAATCAGCCCCAGCATTTT. The gene calls are TRBV11-2 and TRBJ1-5; D is possibly TRBD1 (5 bases). The CDR3 is 15 amino acids. The germline gives CDR1 SGHAT, CDR2 FQNNGV. V dropped 5 bases and J dropped 2 bases, with 13 bases sitting between them.

This clone appeared a few times. The CDR3 region is CSVDREGEQFF. As DNA, the CDR3 is TGCAGCGTCGACAGGGAGGGTGAGCAGTTCTTC. The chain couples TRBV29-1 to TRBJ2-1, with D possibly being TRBD1 or TRBD2 (7 bases each). The CDR3 sequence is 11 residues long. Germline CDR1 is SQVTM and CDR2 is ANQGSEA. V was cut by 6 bases and J by 9 bases, with 12 bases left in between.

The chain couples TRBV4-2 to TRBJ2-6; tentative D call: TRBD2 (6 bases). The CDR3 consists of 17 residues. V was trimmed by 0 bases and J by 0 bases, leaving 9 bases between them. Germline CDR1 is LGHNA and CDR2 is YNFKEQ. DNA of the CDR3: TGTGCCAGCAGCCAAGATAACGGGGGCTCTGGGGCCAACGTCCTGACTTTC. Translating it yields CASSQDNGGSGANVLTF.

The rearrangement links TRBV6-1 to TRBJ2-7, with D uncertain. Germline CDR1 reads MNHNS; CDR2 reads SASEGT. The CDR3 is 14 amino acids. V lost 5 bases, J lost 1 base, and 12 bases lay in between. The CDR3 spells CASSHEWKSYEQYF. As DNA, the CDR3 is TGTGCCAGCAGTCACGAGTGGAAGTCCTACGAGCAGTACTTC.

The chain employs TRBV6-5 and TRBJ1-5; TRBD1 aligns across 7 bases. CDR1 and CDR2 (germline): MNHEY, SVGAGI. J was trimmed by 2 bases and V by 0 bases; bases with no gene match: 4. The CDR3 totals 16 residues. CDR3 in amino acids: CASSYSSTGRNQPQHF. CDR3 DNA: TGTGCCAGCAGTTACTCCTCGACAGGGCGCAATCAGCCCCAGCATTTT.

The CDR3 protein is CSARLGYEQYF. Here the CDR3 DNA reads TGCAGTGCTAGGCTGGGGTACGAGCAGTACTTC. The chain is built from TRBV20-1 and TRBJ2-7; D uncertain. Germline lookup yields CDR1 DFQATT and CDR2 SNEGSKA (reference sequence). The ends were cut back, 3 bases at V and 4 bases at J, with 7 bases in the middle. The CDR3 is 11 amino acids.